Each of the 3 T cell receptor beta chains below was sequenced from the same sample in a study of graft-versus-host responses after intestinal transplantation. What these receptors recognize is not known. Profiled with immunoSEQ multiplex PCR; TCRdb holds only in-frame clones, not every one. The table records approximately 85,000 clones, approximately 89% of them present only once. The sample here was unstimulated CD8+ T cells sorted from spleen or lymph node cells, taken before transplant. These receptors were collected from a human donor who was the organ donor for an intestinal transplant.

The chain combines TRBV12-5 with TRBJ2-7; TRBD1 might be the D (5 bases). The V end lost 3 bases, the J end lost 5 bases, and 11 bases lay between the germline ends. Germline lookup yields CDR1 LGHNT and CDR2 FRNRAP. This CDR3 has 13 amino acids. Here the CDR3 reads CASGFDSPNEQYF. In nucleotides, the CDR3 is TGTGCTAGTGGTTTCGACAGCCCGAACGAGCAGTACTTC. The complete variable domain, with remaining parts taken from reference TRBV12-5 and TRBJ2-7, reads DARVTQTPRHKVTEMGQEVTMRCQPILGHNTVFWYRQTMMQGLELLAYFRNRAPLDDSGMPKDRFSAEMPDATLATLKIQPSEPRDSAVYFCASGFDSPNEQYFGPGTRLTVT.

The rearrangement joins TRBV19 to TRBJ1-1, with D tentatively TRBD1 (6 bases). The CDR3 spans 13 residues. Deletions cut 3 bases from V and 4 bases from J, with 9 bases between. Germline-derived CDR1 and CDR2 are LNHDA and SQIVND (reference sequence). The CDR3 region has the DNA TGTGCCAGTAGTATGGGGGCTGTCACTGAAGCTTTCTTT. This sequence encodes CASSMGAVTEAFF.

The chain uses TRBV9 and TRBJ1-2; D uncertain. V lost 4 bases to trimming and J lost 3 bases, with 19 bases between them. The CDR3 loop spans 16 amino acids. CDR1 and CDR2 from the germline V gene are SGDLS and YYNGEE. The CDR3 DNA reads TGTGCCAGCAGCCAGTCTAGGGATTTCGGGGACTATGGCTACACCTTC. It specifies CASSQSRDFGDYGYTF.